This TCR beta chain was identified during a study of cytomegalovirus exposure and HLA in healthy donors. This clone was observed once. PCR was performed using 60 Vbeta and 13 Jbeta primers. The data were produced by immunoSEQ multiplex PCR, yet TCRdb's version contains in-frame clones alone and is incomplete. This table holds over 110,000 clones, 80% found once. V gave up 0 bases and J gave up 1 base, with 9 bases separating them. Germline-derived CDR1 and CDR2 are GTSNPN and SVGIG (reference sequence). The length of the CDR3 is 14 residues. The chain is built from TRBV30 and TRBJ1-1, with no clear D. Sample: PBMCs. The TCR sequence derives from a man in his forties or fifties in good health and CMV-seronegative. For the CDR3, the DNA is TGTGCCTGGAGTGTAGGCAGGCAGAACACTGAAGCTTTCTTT. Translating gives CAWSVGRQNTEAFF.